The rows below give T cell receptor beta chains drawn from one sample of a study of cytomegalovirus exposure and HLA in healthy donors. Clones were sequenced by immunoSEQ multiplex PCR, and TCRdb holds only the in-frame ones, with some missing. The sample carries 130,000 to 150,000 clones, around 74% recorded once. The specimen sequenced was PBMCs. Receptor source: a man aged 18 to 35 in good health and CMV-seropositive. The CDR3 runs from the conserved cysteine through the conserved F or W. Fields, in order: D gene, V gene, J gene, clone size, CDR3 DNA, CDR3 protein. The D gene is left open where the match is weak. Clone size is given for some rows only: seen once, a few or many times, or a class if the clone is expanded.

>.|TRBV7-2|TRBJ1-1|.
TGTGCCAGCAGCTTGTTTAAGACAAACACTGAAGCTTTCTTT
CASSLFKTNTEAFF
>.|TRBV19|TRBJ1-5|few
TGTGCCAGTAGTTCCCATGCAGGGAAGAGGAGCAATCAGCCCCAGCATTTT
CASSSHAGKRSNQPQHF
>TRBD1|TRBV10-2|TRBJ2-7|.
TGCGCCAGCATGAGTGGACAGGGGTCGCACGAGCAGTACTTC
CASMSGQGSHEQYF
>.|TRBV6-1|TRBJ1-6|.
TGTGCCAGCAGTGTTGCAGGAAATAATTCACCCCTCCACTTT
CASSVAGNNSPLHF
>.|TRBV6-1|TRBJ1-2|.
TGTGCCAGCAGTGAAGCCGAGGTACTGGCGGGTGGCTACACCTTC
CASSEAEVLAGGYTF
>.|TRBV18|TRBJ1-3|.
TGTGCCAGCTCATCCTCGACCGGACTGGAAAACACCATATATTTT
CASSSSTGLENTIYF
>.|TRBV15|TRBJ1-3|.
TGTGCCACCAGGGCCATCTCTGGAAACACCATATATTTT
CATRAISGNTIYF
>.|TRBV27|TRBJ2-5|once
TGTGCCAGCAGTCTCCTCGGGTCCCTAGAGACCCAGTACTTC
CASSLLGSLETQYF
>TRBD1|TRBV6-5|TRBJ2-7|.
TGTGCCAGCAGTCCCGGGACAGGATTCTACGAGCAGTACTTC
CASSPGTGFYEQYF
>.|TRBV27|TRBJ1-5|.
TGTGCCAGCAGTTTGACAGTCTATAGCAATCAGCCCCAGCATTTT
CASSLTVYSNQPQHF
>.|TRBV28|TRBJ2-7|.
TGTGCCAGCAGTTTCAGGACTTACGAGCAGTACTTC
CASSFRTYEQYF
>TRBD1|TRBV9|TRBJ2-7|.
TGTGCCAGCAGCGTAGGGCAGGGGGACGTCTACGAGCAGTACTTC
CASSVGQGDVYEQYF
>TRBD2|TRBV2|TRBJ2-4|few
TGTGCCAGCAGGGGACTAGCGGTAGCCAAAAACATTCAGTACTTC
CASRGLAVAKNIQYF
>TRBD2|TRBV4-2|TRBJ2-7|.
TGTGCCAGCAGCCAAGTAACTAGCGGGAGGGACGAGCAGTACTTC
CASSQVTSGRDEQYF
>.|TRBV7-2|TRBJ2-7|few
TGTGCCAGCAGCTTAAGAGGTGGAGGCAACTACGAGCAGTACTTC
CASSLRGGGNYEQYF
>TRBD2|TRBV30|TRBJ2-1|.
TGTGCCTGGACGGGGGGTGGGAATGAGCAGTTCTTC
CAWTGGGNEQFF
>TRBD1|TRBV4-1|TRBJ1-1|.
TGCGCCAGCAGCCAGCGACAGGGGGTGCTTATTGAAGCTTTCTTT
CASSQRQGVLIEAFF
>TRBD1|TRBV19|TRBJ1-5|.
TGTGCCACCGGGACAGGGCGGGTTGAAAGCAATCAGCCCCAGCATTTT
CATGTGRVESNQPQHF
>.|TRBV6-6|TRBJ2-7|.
TGTGCCAGCAGTTACGGGCAGGGGAACTACGAGCAGTACTTC
CASSYGQGNYEQYF
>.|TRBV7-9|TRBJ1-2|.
TGTGCCAGCACCCGCTCTGGGGAGGGCTACACCTTC
CASTRSGEGYTF